Sequencing of this T cell receptor beta chain was carried out in a study of shared clonotypes between healthy human individuals. Study-wide context: CD4 naive and CD4 memory each took three plates per donor, while CD8 naive took two and CD8 memory one.

The study drew its donors from healthy HIV-negative adults without recent acute infections or vaccinations. Splitting of CD4+ cells produced CD45RA+ naive and CD45RA-negative memory subsets. When replicate PCRs were run on sorted subsets, they used approximately 0.2 ug DNA, 28,000 or so T cell genomes. Only in-frame clones appear in the TCRdb table, and some are missing; sequencing was by immunoSEQ multiplex PCR. The repertoire has roughly 1.4 million clones, approximately 98.5% of them found once; the top ten carry 0.3% to 0.45%. The CDR3 spans 17 residues. V lost 5 bases and J lost 7; bases outside the gene matches: 17. Per the germline V gene, CDR1 is SNHLY and CDR2 is FYNNEI.

The sequence derives from a man aged 30 to 45 in good health. Sequencing used naive CD4+ T cells sorted from blood. The sample's subset: CD45RA+ positively selected. This chain connects TRBV2 to TRBJ1-5, with TRBD1 matching 7 bases. CDR3: CASSFTPVGQGVQPQHF. CDR3 bases: TGTGCCAGCAGTTTCACCCCAGTCGGGCAGGGGGTGCAGCCCCAGCATTTT.